The entry below describes one T cell receptor beta chain. No cognate antigen has been identified for it. No base quality values were provided; no much bigger clone lies one nucleotide off. The sample is drawn from a study of human T cells and chemical hapten exposure (dated by TCRdb to about 2021). Broadly, across the study: For sensitization, 2% DPC in acetone was applied to an approximately 2 cm by approximately 2 cm area of upper inner arm skin. Throughout the roughly 26-week study period, patients were also given weekly therapeutic DPC doses on the scalp. Patch tests used Finn chambers with 0.01% DPC on the upper back, scored after 6 days by International Contact Dermatitis Research Group standards. Most of the patients in the cohort were female, and the cohort covered alopecia areata with under or over 50% scalp involvement, alopecia totalis and alopecia universalis. Libraries were pooled for sequencing, and per-sample TCR yields varied mainly because of small differences in library volumes within the pool. In alopecia patients, the study followed how the peripheral blood TCR repertoire changed in vivo over primary and secondary sensitization to diphenylcyclopropenone (DPC), a hapten. Blood samples were taken from patients before sensitization (week 0) and at 2, 6 and about 24 weeks after DPC sensitization. Nearly 30 alopecia patients gave blood for TCR sequencing at one to four time points (pre-sensitization, 2, 6 and 24 weeks). The research as a whole found: Compared with pre-sensitization or healthy control sets, expanded TCRs formed significantly more large CDR3 similarity clusters, which is consistent with antigen-driven responses. After repeated subsampling, the strength of the expansion versus patch-test correlation and the threshold at which it became significant changed. Patch test score was positively correlated with the number of PT1 expanded TCRs, with significance at thresholds 8, 16 and 32 but not at 4. Because every patient had alopecia, a presumed autoimmune disease, the patients' immune response might differ from that of healthy individuals. The number of TCRs above 1 in 1000 frequency did not change with DPC sensitization; there was no evidence of global repertoire structure alterations.

The library was produced with RACE. Sequencing was performed on a NextSeq 500. During library preparation, unique molecular identifiers were attached to individual cDNA molecules so that TCRs could be counted in a quantitative, reproducible way. Both TCR alpha and TCR beta chains were sequenced from each blood RNA sample. Per the authors' processing: The median number of TCRs per sample was 95,638, ranging from roughly 23,224 to 690,600. The Decombinator software suite was used to annotate the V, J and CDR3 of the TCR reads. To make PS versus PT1 abundance plots, every sample was subsampled to the same number of TCRs (28,000). Expanded TCRs were defined as absent before sensitization and observed at least eight times at the 2-week time point. TCRdb's own reprocessing of the public reads used fastp at Q25 and MiXCR and kept productive beta chains. When rows share a CDR3 protein, they turn into one entry using the most common DNA and genes. TCRdb's processing, not the authors' own work, is the source of the V and J calls. The sample records more than 250,000 distinct CDR3 sequences, over 8% of which are singletons. 2% to 2.5% of the sample belongs to the ten largest clones.

The CDR3 contains 15 residues, cysteine and phenylalanine counted. Just the 45-base CDR3 DNA is kept, in frame starting at base 1. The germline V gene yields SGHTA for CDR1 and FQGNSA for CDR2. Trimming takes 7 bases from V and 5 bases from J, and the germline ends sit 20 bases apart. The sample's time point label is to be understood as: pre-sensitization, week 0. According to the study, the label for this sample's treatment or condition signals: therapeutic diphenylcyclopropenone sensitization with weekly scalp DPC. At every patch-test visit, the blood draw took place before the patch test was put on. Patients were eligible if aged 18 to 70, diagnosed with alopecia and judged suitable for DPC therapy, and pregnant patients were excluded. Unfractionated whole blood was collected in Tempus Blood RNA tubes, and total RNA was extracted from that blood.

The specimen comprised whole blood, sampled in connection with sensitization to the hapten diphenylcyclopropenone (DPC). This chain joins TRBV7-2 to TRBJ2-5; the D gene assignment is ambiguous. The TCR sequence derives from a woman aged 40 to 55 with alopecia areata. Some clones in this sample may be carry-over from other donors' samples. The nucleotides are TGTGCCAGCACCTCCCAAATTCTCGCTCTGGAGACCCAGTACTTC. Protein translation: CASTSQILALETQYF.